This T cell receptor beta chain came from a study of CD4 T cells in relation to SARS-CoV-2 and coronaviruses. Study summary: TCR beta CDR3s were sequenced after approximately ten-day antigen culture of PBMCs. Findings of the study overall: Pre-pandemic and post-infection samples never came from the same donor.

A note on this clone: The antigen remains undetermined.

Assay used: immunoSEQ multiplex PCR; TCRdb lists only in-frame clones, some missing. Among some 21,000 clones, around three quarters were seen once, and the ten largest hold more than 15%. Before the COVID-19 pandemic, during about 2010-2018, CD4+ T cells were taken from unexposed donors. After about 10 days of culture, CD4+ T cells were isolated. Unexposed-donor CD4+ T cells were probed with SARS-CoV-2 S/N and four cold-coronavirus spikes, cells permitting. On days 3 and 7, cultures got half fresh IL-2 medium. The clonotype originates from a human donor in good health. Sequenced: CD4+ T cells from PBMCs, cultured in vitro.

CDR3 nucleotides: TGTGCCAGTAGTGCCCCGACTAGCGGCCAGCCGGATACGCAGTATTTT. It specifies CASSAPTSGQPDTQYF. This rearrangement joins TRBV19 to TRBJ2-3, with 9 bases identical to TRBD2. Germline assignment: CDR1 LNHDA and CDR2 SQIVND (reference sequence). The junction had 12 bases not matched to a gene; V was cut back by 5 bases and J by 6 bases. The CDR3 extends over 16 amino acids.